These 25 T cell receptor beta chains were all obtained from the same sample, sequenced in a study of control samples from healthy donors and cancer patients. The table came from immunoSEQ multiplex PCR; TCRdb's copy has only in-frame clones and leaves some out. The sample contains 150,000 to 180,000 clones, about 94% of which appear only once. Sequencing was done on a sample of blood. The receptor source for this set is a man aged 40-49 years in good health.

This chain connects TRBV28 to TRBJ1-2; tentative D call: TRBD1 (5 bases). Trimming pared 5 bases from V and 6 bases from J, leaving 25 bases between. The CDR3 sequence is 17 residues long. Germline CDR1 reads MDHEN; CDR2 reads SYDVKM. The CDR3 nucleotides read TGTGCCAGCAGTGACCGAAACTGGAGCGACAGTTTCGATGGCTACACCTTC. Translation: CASSDRNWSDSFDGYTF.

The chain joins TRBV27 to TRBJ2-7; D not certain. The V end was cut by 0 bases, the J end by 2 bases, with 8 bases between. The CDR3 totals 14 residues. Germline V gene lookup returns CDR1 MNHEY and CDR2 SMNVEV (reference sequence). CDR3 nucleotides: TGTGCCAGCAGTTTATCCGCTCTGGCCTACGAGCAGTACTTC. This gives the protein CASSLSALAYEQYF.

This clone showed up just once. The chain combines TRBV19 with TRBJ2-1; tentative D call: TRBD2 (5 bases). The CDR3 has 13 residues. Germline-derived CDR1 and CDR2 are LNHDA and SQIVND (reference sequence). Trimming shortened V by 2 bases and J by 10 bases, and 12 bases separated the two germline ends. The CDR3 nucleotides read TGTGCCAGTAGTATAACGGGATTTGGGGAGCAGTTCTTC. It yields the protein CASSITGFGEQFF.

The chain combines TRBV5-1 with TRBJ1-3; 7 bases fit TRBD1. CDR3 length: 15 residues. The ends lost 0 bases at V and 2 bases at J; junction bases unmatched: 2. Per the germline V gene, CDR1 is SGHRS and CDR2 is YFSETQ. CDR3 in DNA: TGCGCCAGCAGCTTGGACAGGGGAACTGGAAACACCATATATTTT. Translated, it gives CASSLDRGTGNTIYF. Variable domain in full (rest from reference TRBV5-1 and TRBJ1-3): KAGVTQTPRYLIKTRGQQVTLSCSPISGHRSVSWYQQTPGQGLQFLFEYFSETQRNKGNFPGRFSGRQFSNSRSEMNVSTLELGDSALYLCASSLDRGTGNTIYFGEGSWLTVV.

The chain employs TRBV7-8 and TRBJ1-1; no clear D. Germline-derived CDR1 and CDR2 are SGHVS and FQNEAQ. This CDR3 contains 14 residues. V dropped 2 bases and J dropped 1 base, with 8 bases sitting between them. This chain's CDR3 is CASSLFPGNTEAFF. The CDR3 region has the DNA TGTGCCAGCAGCTTATTCCCAGGGAACACTGAAGCTTTCTTT.

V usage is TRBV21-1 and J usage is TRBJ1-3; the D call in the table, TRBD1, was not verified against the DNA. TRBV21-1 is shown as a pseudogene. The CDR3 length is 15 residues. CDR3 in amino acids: CASSAAGTGGNTIYF. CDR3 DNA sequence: TGTGCCAGCAGCGCCGCCGGGACAGGGGGAAACACCATATATTTT.

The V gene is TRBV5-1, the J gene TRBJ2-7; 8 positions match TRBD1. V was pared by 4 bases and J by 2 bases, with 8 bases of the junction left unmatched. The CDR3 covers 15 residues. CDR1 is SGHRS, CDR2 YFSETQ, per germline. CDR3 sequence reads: CASSLADRVAYEQYF. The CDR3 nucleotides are TGCGCCAGCAGCCTTGCGGACAGGGTAGCCTACGAGCAGTACTTC.

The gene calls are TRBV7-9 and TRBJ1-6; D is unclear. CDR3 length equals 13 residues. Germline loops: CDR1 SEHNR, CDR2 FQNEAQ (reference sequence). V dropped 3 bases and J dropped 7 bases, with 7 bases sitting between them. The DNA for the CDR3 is TGTGCCAGCAGCTTCGACCGAAATTCACCCCTCCACTTT. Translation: CASSFDRNSPLHF.

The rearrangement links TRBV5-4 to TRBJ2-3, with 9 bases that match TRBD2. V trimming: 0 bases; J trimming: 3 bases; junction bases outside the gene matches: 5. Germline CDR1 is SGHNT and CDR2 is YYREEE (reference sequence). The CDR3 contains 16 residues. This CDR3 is CASSLGAGGRTDTQYF. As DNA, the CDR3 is TGTGCCAGCAGCTTGGGCGCGGGGGGGCGAACAGATACGCAGTATTTT.

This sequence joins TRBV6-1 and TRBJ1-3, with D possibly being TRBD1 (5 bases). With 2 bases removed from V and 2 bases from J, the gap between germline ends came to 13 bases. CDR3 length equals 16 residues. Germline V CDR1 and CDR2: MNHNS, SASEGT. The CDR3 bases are TGTGCCAGCAGTGAATATCACGGCAGGGCTGGAAACACCATATATTTT. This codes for CASSEYHGRAGNTIYF.

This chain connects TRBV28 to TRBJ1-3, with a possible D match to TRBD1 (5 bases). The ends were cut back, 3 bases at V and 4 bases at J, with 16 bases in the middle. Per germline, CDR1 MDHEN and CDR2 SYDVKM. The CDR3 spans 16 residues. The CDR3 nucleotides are TGTGCCAGCAGTTTCGGGGCAGGGCCTGGAGGAAACACCATATATTTT. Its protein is CASSFGAGPGGNTIYF.

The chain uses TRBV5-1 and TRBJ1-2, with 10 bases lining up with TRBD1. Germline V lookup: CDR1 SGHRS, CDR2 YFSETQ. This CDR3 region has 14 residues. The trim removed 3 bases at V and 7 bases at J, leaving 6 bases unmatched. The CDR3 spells CASSSEGTGVGYTF. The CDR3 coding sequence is TGCGCCAGCAGCTCGGAAGGGACAGGGGTTGGCTACACCTTC.

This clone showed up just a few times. CDR3 region: CASSFRPSRGETQYF. The DNA for the CDR3 is TGCGCCAGCAGCTTCCGGCCCTCCAGGGGGGAGACCCAGTACTTC. The chain is built from TRBV5-1 and TRBJ2-5; 7 nucleotides agree with TRBD1. The CDR3 covers 15 residues. Per germline, CDR1 SGHRS and CDR2 YFSETQ. Trimming cost V 2 bases and J 5 bases; bases outside gene matches: 9. Variable domain in full (rest from reference TRBV5-1 and TRBJ2-5): KAGVTQTPRYLIKTRGQQVTLSCSPISGHRSVSWYQQTPGQGLQFLFEYFSETQRNKGNFPGRFSGRQFSNSRSEMNVSTLELGDSALYLCASSFRPSRGETQYFGPGTRLLVL.

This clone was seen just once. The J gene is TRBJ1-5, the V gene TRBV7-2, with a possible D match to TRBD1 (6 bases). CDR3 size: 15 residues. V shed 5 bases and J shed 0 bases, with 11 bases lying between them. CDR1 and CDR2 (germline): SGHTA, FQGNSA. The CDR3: CASSVRQASNQPQHF. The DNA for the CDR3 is TGTGCCAGCAGCGTCCGACAGGCTAGCAATCAGCCCCAGCATTTT.

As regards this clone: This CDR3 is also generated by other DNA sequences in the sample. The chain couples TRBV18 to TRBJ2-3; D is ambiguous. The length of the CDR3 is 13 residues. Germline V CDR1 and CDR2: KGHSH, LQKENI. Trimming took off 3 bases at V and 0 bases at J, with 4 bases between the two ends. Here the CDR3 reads CASSPPSTDTQYF. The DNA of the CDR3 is TGTGCCAGCTCACCGCCTAGCACAGATACGCAGTATTTT.

The CDR3 reads CASSLGGTSYEQYF. For the CDR3, the DNA is TGTGCCAGCAGTCTCGGGGGGACCTCCTACGAGCAGTACTTC. J is TRBJ2-7 and V is TRBV6-5, with 7 bases that match TRBD2. CDR1 is MNHEY, CDR2 SVGAGI, per germline. Germline trimming cut 5 bases from V and 0 bases from J; bases unmatched to any gene: 4. CDR3 length equals 14 residues.

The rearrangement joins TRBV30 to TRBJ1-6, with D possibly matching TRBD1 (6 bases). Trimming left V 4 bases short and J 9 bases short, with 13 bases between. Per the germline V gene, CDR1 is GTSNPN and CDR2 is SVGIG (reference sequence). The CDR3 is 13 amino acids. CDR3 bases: TGTGCCTGGATTGCAGGGGCCGGTTCACCCCTCCACTTT. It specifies CAWIAGAGSPLHF. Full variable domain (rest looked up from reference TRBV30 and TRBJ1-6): SQTIHQWPATLVQPVGSPLSLECTVEGTSNPNLYWYRQAAGRGLQLLFYSVGIGQISSEVPQNLSASRPQDRQFILSSKKLLLSDSGFYLCAWIAGAGSPLHFGNGTRLTVT.

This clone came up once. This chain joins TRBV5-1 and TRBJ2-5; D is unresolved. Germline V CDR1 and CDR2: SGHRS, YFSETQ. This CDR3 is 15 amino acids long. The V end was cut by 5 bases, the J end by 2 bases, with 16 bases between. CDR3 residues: CASRATSAVQETQYF. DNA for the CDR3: TGCGCCAGCAGGGCGACTTCAGCAGTTCAAGAGACCCAGTACTTC.

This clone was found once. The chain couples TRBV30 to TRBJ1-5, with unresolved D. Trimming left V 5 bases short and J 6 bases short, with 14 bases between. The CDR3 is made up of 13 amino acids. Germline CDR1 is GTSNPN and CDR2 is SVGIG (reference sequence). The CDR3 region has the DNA TGTGCCTGGCAAAAAACCGGGAGTCAGCCCCAGCATTTT. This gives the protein CAWQKTGSQPQHF.

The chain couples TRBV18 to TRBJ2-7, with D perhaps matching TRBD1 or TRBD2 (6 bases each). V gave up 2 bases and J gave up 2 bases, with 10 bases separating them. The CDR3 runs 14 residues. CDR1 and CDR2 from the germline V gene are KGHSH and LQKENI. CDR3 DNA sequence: TGTGCCAGCTCACCAAGGGGGGAGCCCTACGAGCAGTACTTC. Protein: CASSPRGEPYEQYF.

CDR3 sequence reads: CASAKNWGADTQYF. The CDR3 DNA sequence: TGTGCCAGCGCGAAGAATTGGGGCGCAGATACGCAGTATTTT. This chain connects TRBV3-1 (or the pseudogene TRBV3-2) to TRBJ2-3, with D tentatively TRBD1 (5 bases). Germline V gene lookup returns CDR1 LGHDT and CDR2 YNNKEL (reference sequence). This CDR3 spans 14 amino acids. V lost 8 bases to trimming and J lost 4 bases, with 16 bases between them.

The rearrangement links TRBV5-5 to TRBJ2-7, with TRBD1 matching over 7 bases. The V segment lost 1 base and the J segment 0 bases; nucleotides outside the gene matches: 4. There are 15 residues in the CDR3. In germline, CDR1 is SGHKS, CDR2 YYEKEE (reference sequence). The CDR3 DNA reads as TGTGCCAGCAGCTTGATTGCAGGGGGCTCCTACGAGCAGTACTTC. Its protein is CASSLIAGGSYEQYF.

CDR3 residues: CASSSGQGVLDTQYF. CDR3 bases: TGCGCCAGCAGCTCTGGACAGGGAGTCCTGGATACGCAGTATTTT. J is TRBJ2-3 and V is TRBV5-1, with 8 nucleotides matching TRBD1. After removal of 3 bases from V and 6 bases from J, the junction contained 9 bases not matched to a gene. The CDR3 has 15 amino acids. Germline CDR1 is SGHRS and CDR2 is YFSETQ. The whole variable domain, remainder taken from reference TRBV5-1 and TRBJ2-3, is KAGVTQTPRYLIKTRGQQVTLSCSPISGHRSVSWYQQTPGQGLQFLFEYFSETQRNKGNFPGRFSGRQFSNSRSEMNVSTLELGDSALYLCASSSGQGVLDTQYFGPGTRLTVL.

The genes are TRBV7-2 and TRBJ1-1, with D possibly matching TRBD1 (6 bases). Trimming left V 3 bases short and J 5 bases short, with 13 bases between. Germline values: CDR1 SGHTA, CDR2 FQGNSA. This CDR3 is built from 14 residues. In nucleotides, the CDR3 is TGTGCCAGCAGCTTCAGAGGGGGGGGGACTGAAGCTTTCTTT. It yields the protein CASSFRGGGTEAFF.

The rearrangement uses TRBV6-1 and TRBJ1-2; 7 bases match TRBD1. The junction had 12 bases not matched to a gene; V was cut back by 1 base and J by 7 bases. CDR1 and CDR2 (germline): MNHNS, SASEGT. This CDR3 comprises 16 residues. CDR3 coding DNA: TGTGCCAGCAGTGAAGGTCTGGGGCAGGGGGAAGGTGGCTACACCTTC. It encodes CASSEGLGQGEGGYTF.